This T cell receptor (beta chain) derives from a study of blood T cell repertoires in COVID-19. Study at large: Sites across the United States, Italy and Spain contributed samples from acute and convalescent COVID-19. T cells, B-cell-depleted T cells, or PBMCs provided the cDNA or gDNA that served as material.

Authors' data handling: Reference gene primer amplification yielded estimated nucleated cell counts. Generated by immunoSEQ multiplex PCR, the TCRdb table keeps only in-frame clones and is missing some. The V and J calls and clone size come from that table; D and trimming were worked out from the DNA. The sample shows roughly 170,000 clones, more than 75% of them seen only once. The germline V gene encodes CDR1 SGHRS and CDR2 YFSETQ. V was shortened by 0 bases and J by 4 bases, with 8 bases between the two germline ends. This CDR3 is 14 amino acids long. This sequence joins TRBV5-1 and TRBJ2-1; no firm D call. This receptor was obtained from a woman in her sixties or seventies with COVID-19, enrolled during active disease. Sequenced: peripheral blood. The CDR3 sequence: CASSLGRSYNEQFF. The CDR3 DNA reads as TGCGCCAGCAGCTTGGGCAGAAGTTACAATGAGCAGTTCTTC.